This TCR beta chain was profiled in a study of Tregs in tolerant kidney transplant recipients (dated by TCRdb to the late 2010s). Concerning the study at large: TCRbeta sequencing was used in the study to identify donor-specific regulatory T cells before combined kidney and bone marrow transplantation, and the identified cells were then tracked after transplant.

For TCRbeta CDR3 sequencing, genomic DNA from the sorted cells was extracted using the QIAGEN DNeasy Blood and Tissue Kit. High-throughput TCRbeta CDR3 sequencing, including PCR amplification with bias correction and internal controls, was performed commercially through immunoSEQ. Turning to the authors' computational methods: Unique productive TCRbeta sequences were defined by CDR3 nucleotide sequence where primers matched, and otherwise by CDR3 amino acid sequence together with Vbeta and Jbeta genes. Sorting error was corrected by removing sequences shared between sorted populations at a frequency ratio of 2:1 or less, and the remaining shared sequences were assigned to the higher population. A sequence was defined as donor-reactive if the sequence was expanded at least 5-fold in CFSE-low cells compared with unstimulated cells and had a frequency of at least 0.01% in CFSE-low cells. Jensen-Shannon divergence calculated on the top 100 TCRbeta sequences ranked by frequency was used to measure repertoire divergence. For samples with multiple sequencing runs, sorting error was corrected separately for each run before the runs were pooled. The immuneACCESS repertoire file appears here via TCRdb, limited to in-frame rearrangements. These files lack a portion of the clones; in checked studies, under half of the deficit traces to unresolved V genes, and the cause of the others is not known. The DNA was the basis for D and trimming; V, J and clone size are from that table. Present in this sample are 65,000 or so clones, more than 75% of which were seen just once. Together, the top ten hold under 4.5% of the sample.

On the study overall, not on this receptor specifically: The most biologically relevant and donor-specific TCRbeta repertoire appeared to be identified by expanding Tregs with activated donor B cells. In tolerant patients, donor-specific Tregs expanded more than Tregs overall, which suggests antigen-driven rather than nonspecific expansion. Although technical replication error seemed to be minimal, the question of biological reproducibility was not addressed directly. The study was limited by small patient numbers, and the findings need validation in larger populations and under other immunosuppression protocols. For some patients the PCR primers changed over time, which made it impossible to compare the samples from those patients at the nucleotide level.

On this clone itself: This clone's antigen is unknown. Per-nucleotide qualities are absent, and no much larger clonotype sits a single base away.

This sample's time point label indicates: 6 months after combined kidney and bone marrow transplant. The transplants used related donors along with nonmyeloablative bone marrow transplantation, and in the human trials mixed chimerism was transient. Thawed PBMCs were FACS-sorted into unstimulated Tregs (CD4+CD25+CD127-), CD4+ non-Tregs (CD4+CD25-), CD4 cells and CD8 cells. The patients were a few recipients of combined kidney and bone marrow transplants from the ITN036ST trial, and samples were available only for these trial subjects. Healthy control blood was processed to PBMCs by Ficoll density gradient and cryopreserved, and patient PBMCs were collected before and after transplant. Germline trimming amounts to 3 bases on V and 0 bases on J, with 7 as the count of junction bases outside the gene matches. CDR1 and CDR2 are drawn from the germline V gene: SGHTS, YDEGEE. Reading from cysteine to phenylalanine, the CDR3 counts 16 amino acids. Kept here is only the CDR3 DNA, which spans 48 bases and is read in frame from base 1.

The receptor chain draws on TRBV5-8 and TRBJ2-3, with 7 central nucleotides matching TRBD2. The material sequenced was CD4+ T cells from blood (PBMCs), taken 6 months after the transplant. The sequence derives from a human patient who received a combined kidney and bone marrow transplant. Because of the transplant, the T cells may be the graft donor's rather than the patient's own. This receptor carries the CDR3 CASSSGGTPSTDTQYF. DNA sequence: TGTGCCAGCAGCTCGGGAGGCACACCTAGCACAGATACGCAGTATTTT.